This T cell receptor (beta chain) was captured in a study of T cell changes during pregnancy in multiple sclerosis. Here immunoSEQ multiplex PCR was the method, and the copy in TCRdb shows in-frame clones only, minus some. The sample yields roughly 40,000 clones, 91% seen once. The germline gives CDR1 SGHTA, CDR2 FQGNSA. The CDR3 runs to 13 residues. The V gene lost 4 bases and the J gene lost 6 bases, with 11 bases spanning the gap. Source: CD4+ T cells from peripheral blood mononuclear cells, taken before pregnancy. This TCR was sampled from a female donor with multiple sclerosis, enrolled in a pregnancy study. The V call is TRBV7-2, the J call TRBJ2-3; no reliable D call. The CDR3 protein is CASSSFTRDTQYF. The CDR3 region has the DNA TGTGCCAGCAGCTCCTTCACCCGGGATACGCAGTATTTT.